These 15 T cell receptor beta chains originate from one sample sequenced in a study of blood T cells in healthy people across ages (dated by TCRdb to between 2014 and 2017). To prepare the library, 5' RACE was applied. Sequencing was performed on an Illumina HiSeq 2500. A second PCR of roughly 7 to 11 cycles was performed with a sample-barcoded 5' primer and a J-beta primer mix. The public reads were quality trimmed at Q25 with fastp and then assembled into clones with MiXCR by TCRdb, keeping productive beta chains. Records with the same CDR3 protein are collapsed into one entry carrying the most frequent genes and DNA. The sample table lists around 750,000 distinct CDR3 sequences, 53% of them with a count of one. Roughly two fifths of the sample lies in the top ten. Sequences were obtained from blood. Every receptor here comes from a man at least 80 years old in good health.

This clonotype was detected a few times. V usage is TRBV5-1 and J usage is TRBJ2-7, with D possibly being TRBD1 or TRBD2 (5 bases each). The CDR3 covers 15 residues. Trimming pared 5 bases from V and 3 bases from J, leaving 18 bases between. Germline loops: CDR1 SGHRS, CDR2 YFSETQ. CDR3 in DNA: TGCGCCAGCAGGCCCGGGGACGGAAGATTCTACGAGCAGTACTTC. It translates to CASRPGDGRFYEQYF. The variable domain in full, with the rest retrieved from reference TRBV5-1 and TRBJ2-7, is KAGVTQTPRYLIKTRGQQVTLSCSPISGHRSVSWYQQTPGQGLQFLFEYFSETQRNKGNFPGRFSGRQFSNSRSEMNVSTLELGDSALYLCASRPGDGRFYEQYFGPGTRLTVT.

CDR3 nucleotide sequence: TGCAGCGTTGGGGGGACAGGGGGCTTCGGGGAGACCCAGTACTTC. Its protein is CSVGGTGGFGETQYF. This chain connects TRBV29-1 to TRBJ2-5, with TRBD1 identical over 12 bases. The germline V gene has CDR1 SQVTM and CDR2 ANQGSEA. The CDR3 is 15 amino acids. The V and J ends lost 4 bases and 5 bases, in that order; junction bases with no gene match: 8.

This clonotype was recorded many times. This chain links TRBV27 with TRBJ2-5, with D possibly TRBD2 on 6 matching bases. The germline V and J ends were trimmed by 3 bases and 5 bases, with 16 bases remaining between them. CDR1 is MNHEY, CDR2 SMNVEV, per germline (reference sequence). The CDR3 has 15 residues. CDR3 in amino acids: CASSFYGGLRETQYF. The CDR3 bases are TGTGCCAGCAGTTTCTACGGAGGACTAAGGGAGACCCAGTACTTC.

The rearrangement uses TRBV20-1 and TRBJ1-5; D unresolved. CDR1 is DFQATT, CDR2 SNEGSKA, per germline (reference sequence). CDR3 length equals 15 residues. The V gene lost 0 bases and the J gene lost 1 base, with 10 bases spanning the gap. In nucleotides, the CDR3 is TGCAGTGCTAGAGAGGCAGGATTAAGCAATCAGCCCCAGCATTTT. Protein product: CSAREAGLSNQPQHF.

The sample holds many counts of this clonotype. The V call is TRBV7-2, the J call TRBJ1-2; 10 nucleotides agree with TRBD1. The V segment lost 4 bases and the J segment 1 base; nucleotides outside the gene matches: 3. From germline, CDR1 is SGHTA and CDR2 FQGNSA. The length of the CDR3 is 15 residues. CDR3 DNA: TGTGCCAGCAGCTCCGGGACAGGGGATAACTATGGCTACACCTTC. Protein product: CASSSGTGDNYGYTF.

CDR3 sequence (DNA): TGTGCCAGCAGCACGGGAGGGCGTGGGAGATACGCGTATTTT. Protein: CASSTGGRGRYAYF. V gene TRBV3-1 combines with J gene TRBJ2-3; 8 bases line up with TRBD2. After removal of 5 bases from V and 14 bases from J, the junction contained 15 bases not matched to a gene. The CDR3 has 14 residues. Germline CDR1 reads LGHDT; CDR2 reads YNNKEL (reference sequence).

This chain joins TRBV12-3 or TRBV12-4 and TRBJ1-2; 11 bases line up with TRBD1. J lost 7 bases, V lost 3 bases, and 4 bases had no gene match. CDR3 length: 14 residues. CDR3 in amino acids: CASSLRTGGFGYTF. The CDR3 DNA follows: TGTGCCAGCAGTTTGAGGACAGGGGGCTTTGGCTACACCTTC.

This sequence joins TRBV2 and TRBJ1-1, with D unclear. The CDR3 spans 11 residues. The V gene lost 7 bases and the J gene lost 3 bases, with 6 bases spanning the gap. Per the germline V gene, CDR1 is SNHLY and CDR2 is FYNNEI. CDR3 DNA sequence: TGTGCCAGCACCTACTACACTGAAGCTTTCTTT. It translates to CASTYYTEAFF. Supplemented by reference TRBV2 and TRBJ1-1, the full variable domain reads EPEVTQTPSHQVTQMGQEVILRCVPISNHLYFYWYRQILGQKVEFLVSFYNNEISEKSEIFDDQFSVERPDGSNFTLKIRSTKLEDSAMYFCASTYYTEAFFGQGTRLTVV.

This clonotype was seen only a few times. The rearrangement joins TRBV5-1 to TRBJ1-2; the D is unclear. There are 14 residues in the CDR3. Trimming cost V 0 bases and J 0 bases, with 6 bases left between them. From germline, CDR1 is SGHRS and CDR2 YFSETQ. The CDR3 DNA sequence: TGCGCCAGCAGCTTGGGGCAGGCTAACTATGGCTACACCTTC. This sequence encodes CASSLGQANYGYTF.

This clonotype occurred many times. V gene TRBV7-2 combines with J gene TRBJ2-1; no definite D call. Trimming removed 3 bases from V and 0 bases from J, with 15 bases in between. CDR1 is SGHTA and CDR2 is FQGNSA in the germline V gene. CDR3 length: 17 residues. CDR3 sequence (DNA): TGTGCCAGCAGCTTGGGCCAAGGGTCCCCCTCCTACAATGAGCAGTTCTTC. Protein product: CASSLGQGSPSYNEQFF.

The sample holds one count of this clonotype. The chain links TRBV20-1 to TRBJ2-4; D perhaps matches TRBD1 (6 bases). The CDR3 contains 15 residues. Germline V CDR1 and CDR2: DFQATT, SNEGSKA (reference sequence). The germline V and J ends were trimmed by 6 bases and 13 bases, with 28 bases remaining between them. CDR3 sequence reads: CSARTDIQGIWEQYF. The CDR3 DNA is TGCAGTGCGCGGACAGACATCCAGGGGATCTGGGAGCAGTACTTC.

The rearrangement uses TRBV2 and TRBJ1-1; 7 positions agree with TRBD1. Germline CDR1 is SNHLY and CDR2 is FYNNEI. The CDR3 has 15 residues. After removal of 8 bases from V and 0 bases from J, the junction contained 9 bases not matched to a gene. For the CDR3, the DNA is TGTGCCAGCGTTTGGGACAGCCTCATGAACACTGAAGCTTTCTTT. It translates to CASVWDSLMNTEAFF.

This clonotype was observed a few times. This chain connects TRBV4-2 to TRBJ2-7; D is possibly TRBD2 (5 bases). This CDR3 is 14 amino acids long. Germline loops: CDR1 LGHNA, CDR2 YNFKEQ. Trimming shortened V by 3 bases and J by 2 bases, and 11 bases separated the two germline ends. The CDR3 region is CASSHGGLAYEQYF. DNA for the CDR3: TGTGCCAGCAGCCACGGCGGGCTAGCCTACGAGCAGTACTTC.

The rearrangement joins TRBV6-6 to TRBJ1-2; 7 bases align to TRBD1. The trim removed 1 base at V and 6 bases at J, leaving 2 bases unmatched. This CDR3 has 13 amino acids. Germline-derived CDR1 and CDR2 are MNHNY and SVGAGI (reference sequence). Written as DNA, the CDR3 is TGTGCCAGCAGTTACTTGACAGGGAATGGCTACACCTTC. It encodes CASSYLTGNGYTF.

The J gene is TRBJ2-1, the V gene TRBV5-1; 15 bases agree with TRBD2. Looked up from germline, CDR1 is SGHRS and CDR2 is YFSETQ. The junction had 4 bases not matched to a gene; V was cut back by 0 bases and J by 3 bases. The CDR3 contains 18 residues. CDR3 residues: CASSLVGLAGGRYNEQFF. CDR3 sequence (DNA): TGCGCCAGCAGCTTGGTGGGACTAGCGGGAGGCCGCTACAATGAGCAGTTCTTC.